This T cell receptor (beta chain) was identified during a study of blood T cell repertoires in COVID-19. Study at large: Acute and convalescent COVID-19 specimens originated in the United States, Italy and Spain. Sources were T cells, B-cell-depleted T cells, or PBMCs; the material itself was cDNA or gDNA.

The V segment lost 3 bases and the J segment 2 bases; nucleotides outside the gene matches: 7. Germline CDR1 SEHNR, CDR2 FQNEAQ (reference sequence). The CDR3 loop spans 17 amino acids. Method: immunoSEQ multiplex PCR; TCRdb's copy keeps in-frame clones and lacks some. Of some 69,000 clones listed, 80% to 85% were seen once; the top ten hold roughly 2.5%. This sequence joins TRBV7-9 and TRBJ1-5, with 10 bases aligning to TRBD1. This clonotype was obtained from an elderly man with active or convalescent COVID-19. The sample comprised peripheral blood. This chain's CDR3 is CASSLGTGEAGNQPQHF. CDR3 bases: TGTGCCAGCAGCTTGGGGACAGGGGAAGCGGGCAATCAGCCCCAGCATTTT. Complete variable domain (other parts from reference TRBV7-9 and TRBJ1-5): DTGVSQNPRHKITKRGQNVTFRCDPISEHNRLYWYRQTLGQGPEFLTYFQNEAQLEKSRLLSDRFSAERPKGSFSTLEIQRTEQGDSAMYLCASSLGTGEAGNQPQHFGDGTRLSIL.